This TCR beta chain comes out of a study of cytomegalovirus exposure and HLA in healthy donors. Trimming removed 4 bases at V and 3 bases at J, with 12 bases between. The CDR3 is 14 amino acids. Per the germline V gene, CDR1 is SGHDN and CDR2 is FVKESK. Unrecorded immune exposures were likely, despite nominal health at sampling. Vbeta (60) and Jbeta (13) primers were used in the PCR. Authors' data handling: A follow-up analysis tallied approximately 85 million unique TCR beta chains, about 11 million shared. TCRdb's table, derived via immunoSEQ multiplex PCR, lists solely in-frame clones and lacks some. The DNA gave D and trimming, while V, J and clone size come from that table. This specimen shows about 160,000 clones; the ten leading clones hold 1.3%. General observations from the study: Analyzed later, association rates of TCRs varied across HLA loci, with DRB1 most and HLA-C fewest. Rare sequences made up most TCRs, while some public TCRs were found in many donors.

Regarding this clone: Its antigen is currently unknown.

This chain links TRBV14 with TRBJ1-1; D possibly corresponds to TRBD1 (5 bases). The sequence was collected from a woman aged 55-75 years in good health and CMV-seronegative. The sequenced material came from PBMCs. CDR3 residues: CASSRDSFYTEAFF. The CDR3 nucleotides are TGTGCCAGCAGCCGCGACAGCTTCTACACTGAAGCTTTCTTT.